The clone carrying this T cell receptor (beta chain) was observed at least ten times. Alongside a J-beta primer mix, a sample-barcoded 5' primer served in a second PCR lasting roughly 6 to 11 cycles. Tags on each cDNA molecule came from a template-switch adaptor with 12 random nucleotides. CDR3-containing paired-end reads numbered at least 3 million in each sample. TCRdb re-analysed the 5' RACE reads in MiXCR, keeping a single row per CDR3 protein. The data contain 850,000 or so distinct CDR3 sequences, about 28% of them seen just once; the ten biggest clones take up around a sixth. This entry belongs to a study of blood T cells in healthy people across ages. This sequence was found in a woman older than 75 in good health. Sequencing used blood.

CDR3 sequence reads: CASSRSAVREKLFF. In DNA, the CDR3 is TGTGCCAGCAGTCGAAGTGCAGTGCGCGAAAAACTGTTTTTT. The genes are TRBV14 and TRBJ1-4; D not resolved. The V gene's germline CDR1 is SGHDN and CDR2 FVKESK. The CDR3 totals 14 residues. V was pared by 6 bases and J by 8 bases, with 16 bases between.